This T cell receptor beta chain came from a study of human T cells and chemical hapten exposure. About the study: Application of 0.01% DPC to the upper back was done by patch test, with a reading at 6 days.

TCRdb redid the calling of the RACE reads with MiXCR, one entry per CDR3 protein. This table has approximately 340,000 distinct CDR3 sequences, about 7% appearing once. Germline lookup yields CDR1 SEHNR and CDR2 FQNEAQ (reference sequence). This CDR3 spans 14 amino acids. The germline V and J ends were trimmed by 5 bases and 3 bases, with 13 bases remaining between them. This clonotype was seen repeatedly, ten times or more. Time point given: patch test 1, 2 weeks after DPC sensitization. Sample treatment: therapeutic diphenylcyclopropenone sensitization with weekly scalp DPC. Only after blood had been drawn was each patch test applied.

The chain combines TRBV7-9 with TRBJ1-1; D is unclear. Sequences were derived from whole blood, sampled in connection with sensitization to the hapten diphenylcyclopropenone (DPC). The TCR sequence derives from a woman under 30 with alopecia areata. Some clones in this sample may be carry-over from other donors' samples. The chain's CDR3 is CASSLTTRYTEAFF. Written as DNA, the CDR3 is TGTGCCAGCAGCCTAACCACCAGGTACACTGAAGCTTTCTTT.